This T cell receptor (beta chain) was observed in a study of cytomegalovirus exposure and HLA in healthy donors. The study's findings and limits: CMV serostatus was the sole immune exposure information available.

Notes on this clone: Its antigen is as yet unknown.

The PCR employed 60 Vbeta primers together with 13 Jbeta primers. Sequencing used immunoSEQ multiplex PCR; TCRdb keeps in-frame clones, though not all of them. Of 100,000 to 150,000 clones in the sample, about 71% were seen once. Trimming left V 1 base short and J 2 bases short, with 15 bases between. Germline CDR1 reads SGHVS; CDR2 reads FQNEAQ. The CDR3 length is 16 residues. This receptor was taken from a woman aged 60 to 75 in good health and CMV-seropositive. The V and J genes are TRBV7-8 and TRBJ2-7, with D possibly matching TRBD2 (5 bases). Sequencing was performed on PBMCs. The chain's CDR3 is CASSLGAGGQTYEQYF. The DNA of the CDR3 is TGTGCCAGCAGCTTAGGGGCGGGCGGGCAAACCTACGAGCAGTACTTC.